This TCR beta chain comes out of a study of T cell repertoires in cytomegalovirus infection. Background on the study: CMV infection and matching HLA type were both indicated by public TCR beta signatures.

This clonotype was detected a few times. Antigen: not known. One end of the junction is discordant with germline, which a read error may explain. TCRdb analysed the reads with MiXCR anew, one entry per CDR3 protein. This sample has about 83,000 distinct CDR3 sequences, with roughly 44% found just once. CDR1 and CDR2 (germline): SSHAT, FNYEAQ (reference sequence). This CDR3 is 14 amino acids long. The receptor comes from a human donor in good health (CMV status not recorded). Some clones in this sample may be carry-over from other donors' samples. This rearrangement joins TRBV7-7 to TRBJ2-2; tentatively, D is TRBD2 (5 bases). The input for sequencing was CD8+ T cells from cultured PBMCs, taken from culture after CMV antigen stimulation. CDR3 protein: CASSFKTGVGELFF. The CDR3 DNA reads as TGTGCTAGCAGCTTCAAGACCGGGGTGGGGGAGCTGTTTTTT.